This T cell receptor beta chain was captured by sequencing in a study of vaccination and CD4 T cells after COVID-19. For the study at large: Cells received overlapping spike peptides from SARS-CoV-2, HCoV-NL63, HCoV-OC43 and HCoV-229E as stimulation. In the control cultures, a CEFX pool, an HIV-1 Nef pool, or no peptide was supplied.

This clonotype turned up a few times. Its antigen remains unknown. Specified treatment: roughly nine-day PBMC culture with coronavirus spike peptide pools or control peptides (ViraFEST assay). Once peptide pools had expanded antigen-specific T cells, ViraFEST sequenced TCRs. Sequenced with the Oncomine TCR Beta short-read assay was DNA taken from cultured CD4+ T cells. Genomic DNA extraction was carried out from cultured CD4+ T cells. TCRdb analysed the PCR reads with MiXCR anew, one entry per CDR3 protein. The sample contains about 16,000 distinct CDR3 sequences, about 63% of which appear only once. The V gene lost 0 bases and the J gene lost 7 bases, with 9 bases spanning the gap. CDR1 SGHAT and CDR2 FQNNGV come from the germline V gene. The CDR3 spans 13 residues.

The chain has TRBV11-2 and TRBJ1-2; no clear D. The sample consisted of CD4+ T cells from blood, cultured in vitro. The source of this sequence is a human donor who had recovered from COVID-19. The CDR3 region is CASSLERTSGYTF. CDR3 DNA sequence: TGTGCCAGCAGCTTAGAGAGGACTAGTGGCTACACCTTC.